The T cell receptor beta chain described here comes from a study of regulatory T cells in long-lasting Graves disease. The CDR3 is 17 amino acids. CDR1 is LNHNV, CDR2 YYDKDF, per germline (reference sequence). V was cut by 5 bases and J by 1 base, with 15 bases left in between. Library construction for TCR beta used iRepertoire HTBI primers and Arm-PCR of CDR3 regions. TCRdb processed the multiplex PCR reads anew with MiXCR; each CDR3 protein has one entry. The repertoire holds about 430,000 distinct CDR3 sequences, around 20% seen once, with about 13% in the top ten. The time point denotes: persistent/refractory GD, antithyroid drugs over 5 years with positive TRAb. RNA isolated from PBMCs was used to make the TCR library. Under American Thyroid Association guidelines, Graves' disease was diagnosed. This clonotype was observed at least ten times.

The chain couples TRBV15 to TRBJ2-6, with TRBD2 as a possible D gene (5 bases). The source material was peripheral blood mononuclear cells (PBMCs), sampled when the disease was refractory, from a patient treated with antithyroid drugs. This clonotype was obtained from a female donor with Graves disease. The CDR3 DNA sequence: TGTGCCACCAGCGGCCGGGCCGCGGGTTCTGGGGCCAACGTCCTGACTTTC. Translating gives CATSGRAAGSGANVLTF.